Reported below is one TCR beta chain. This clonotype appeared once. Its target antigen remains unknown. No clone much larger than this one lies a single base away; base qualities are absent. A solitary read yields weak support. The method was 5' RACE. Sequenced using an Illumina HiSeq 2500. The second PCR ran for roughly 7 to 12 cycles and used a J-beta primer mix along with a sample-barcoded 5' primer. A unique molecular identifier was introduced onto each TCR beta cDNA molecule by a template-switch 5' adaptor carrying 12 random nucleotides. At least 2.5 million CDR3-containing paired-end reads were obtained from each sample. All of the RNA was converted into first-strand cDNA using the Mint cDNA synthesis kit, with a TRBC-specific oligonucleotide serving as the primer. Following uracil-DNA glycosylase treatment, a first 18-cycle PCR with universal primers M1SS and BC2_uni_R was performed on all cDNA. The authors' analysis ran thus. Each sample was normalized by randomly selecting 1 million high-quality reads, each carrying a distinct molecular identifier. Instead of being binned into consensus sequences, reads with shared molecular identifiers were discarded. CDR3 identification, clonotype clustering and error correction used MiTCR with a Q25 quality threshold and the strictest error-elimination algorithm. A nonparametric unseen species model using Euler transformation provided a lower-bound estimate of total TCR beta diversity. TCRdb took the public reads, trimmed them with fastp at Q25, ran MiXCR for clone calling and kept in-frame beta chains. Each CDR3 protein appears once, grouped with its most common genes and DNA. These V and J calls derive from TCRdb rather than the authors' analysis. The sample table contains 1.5 million to 2 million distinct CDR3 sequences; only one count was recorded for around 36% of them. The ten biggest clones cover about 10% of the sample.

This entry is derived from a study of blood T cells in healthy people across ages (dated by TCRdb to the mid-2010s). Study-level background: In model experiments, template switching captured about one uniquely barcoded TCR beta cDNA molecule for every two T cells. To avoid experimental bias, donors of different ages were distributed randomly across sequencing lanes. To track age-related changes in TCR beta repertoire diversity, the study relied on deep sequencing normalized with unique cDNA molecular identifiers. The study analyzed two additional independent replicas of 1 million unique cDNA reads from the same blood draw for two donors, one aged 18 to 30 and one aged 80 or older. The donors were divided into four age groups: young (average approximately 17 years), middle-aged (almost 40), aged (roughly 60) and long-lived (roughly 82).

The paper's findings and limits, for the study overall: Compared with the aged group, the long-lived group had more naive CD4+ T cells, fewer expanded clones and increased TCR diversity, a pattern suggesting age selection. Estimates of total diversity based on one million sequenced T cells were regarded as lower bounds and as underestimates. The percentage of naive T cells measured by flow cytometry correlated strongly with observed TCR beta diversity. As age increased, observed TCR beta diversity per million T cells dropped in a roughly linear way, and a significant reduction was already evident by age roughly 40. Because profiling used bulk unsorted PBMCs, naive and antigen-experienced compartments could not be compared conclusively. The CMV infection status of donors was not known, potentially confounding age-related changes in expanded clonotypes.

The donors were a few dozen Caucasian individuals from Russia, aged roughly 6 to 90 years, who were systemically healthy. Ten milliliters of peripheral blood were drawn from each donor into EDTA-treated Vacutainer tubes. Ficoll-Paque density-gradient centrifugation was used to isolate PBMCs, with at least 7 million per sample. Total RNA was extracted from PBMCs with Trizol reagent, with at least 6 micrograms obtained per sample. For every donor, flow cytometry on a PBMC aliquot measured the percentage of naive CD45RAhigh/CD27high T cells. This TCR came from a woman aged 25 to 45 in good health. Input material: blood.

The CDR3 here reads CASSQKIGAGPASGELFF. The nucleotide sequence is given as TGTGCCAGCAGCCAAAAAATCGGAGCGGGGCCTGCGAGCGGGGAGCTGTTTTTT. Rearrangement joined TRBV4-2 to TRBJ2-2; TRBD2 agrees with 7 junctional bases. V and J are trimmed by 2 bases and 7 bases, and the gene matches miss 16 bases of the junction. CDR1 and CDR2 are read off the germline V gene as LGHNA and YNFKEQ. From its cysteine to its phenylalanine, the CDR3 spans 18 amino acids. Only the CDR3 region is kept as DNA, spanning 54 bases read in frame from base 1.